The 11 T cell receptor beta chains presented below share a single source sample, sequenced in a study of T-cell reconstitution after alpha-beta-depleted transplantation in children. Unique molecular identifiers were built into the TCRbeta library. Each CDR3 protein is one row after TCRdb ran MiXCR on the PCR reads. Of approximately 130,000 distinct CDR3 sequences listed, roughly 10% are singletons. The sample consisted of PBMCs, mostly from graft donor cells, taken 180 days after TCRalphabeta/CD19-depleted stem cell transplant. These receptors were collected from a girl under two years old who had a stem cell transplant for combined immunodeficiency, so the T cells may come from the graft donor.

V is TRBV5-1 and J is TRBJ1-5, with D unresolved. The CDR3 is 15 residues long. Looked up from germline, CDR1 is SGHRS and CDR2 is YFSETQ. Trimming left V 4 bases short and J 0 bases short, with 11 bases between. CDR3 DNA: TGCGCCAGCAGCCCCGGGGTAGCTAGCAATCAGCCCCAGCATTTT. Translation: CASSPGVASNQPQHF.

This clonotype was picked up a small number of times. This chain uses TRBV5-1 with TRBJ2-1, with D possibly being TRBD1 or TRBD2 (6 bases each). The V and J ends lost 0 bases and 8 bases respectively, with 18 bases between them. This CDR3 is built from 16 residues. Per the germline V gene, CDR1 is SGHRS and CDR2 is YFSETQ. In nucleotides, the CDR3 is TGCGCCAGCAGCTTGGCGGGGGACACTACAGGGTATGAGCAGTTCTTC. It specifies CASSLAGDTTGYEQFF.

V usage is TRBV7-2 and J usage is TRBJ2-2; a weak D match, TRBD1 (6 bases). Germline-derived CDR1 and CDR2 are SGHTA and FQGNSA. V dropped 5 bases and J dropped 0 bases, with 10 bases sitting between them. The CDR3 has 15 residues. CDR3 sequence reads: CASSRTGPNTGELFF. The DNA of the CDR3 is TGTGCCAGCAGCCGTACAGGGCCGAACACCGGGGAGCTGTTTTTT.

This clonotype appeared many times. The chain links TRBV5-5 to TRBJ2-2; the match to TRBD1 covers 7 bases. V gave up 3 bases and J gave up 2 bases; unmatched junction bases: 4. The CDR3 consists of 15 residues. Germline values: CDR1 SGHKS, CDR2 YYEKEE (reference sequence). The CDR3 here is CASSSGTANTGELFF. Written as DNA, the CDR3 is TGTGCCAGCAGCTCCGGGACAGCCAACACCGGGGAGCTGTTTTTT. The full variable domain, completed using reference TRBV5-5 and TRBJ2-2, is DAGVTQSPTHLIKTRGQQVTLRCSPISGHKSVSWYQQVLGQGPQFIFQYYEKEERGRGNFPDRFSARQFPNYSSELNVNALLLGDSALYLCASSSGTANTGELFFGEGSRLTVL.

This clonotype was detected ten times or more. The chain employs TRBV12-3 or TRBV12-4 and TRBJ2-3; D is ambiguous. V dropped 3 bases and J dropped 0 bases, with 4 bases sitting between them. This CDR3 is built from 13 residues. As DNA, the CDR3 is TGTGCCAGCAGTTTGGTGAGCACAGATACGCAGTATTTT. As protein: CASSLVSTDTQYF.

There are a few counts of this clonotype. This sequence joins TRBV6-2 or TRBV6-3 and TRBJ2-1; tentative D call: TRBD2 (6 bases). Trimming took off 0 bases at V and 2 bases at J, with 26 bases between the two ends. CDR1 is MNHEY, CDR2 SVGEGT, per germline. This CDR3 is 21 amino acids long. The CDR3 region has the DNA TGTGCCAGCAGTTACTCCCTGGATAGGGAGGCGGCGGGCCTTACCTACAATGAGCAGTTCTTC. Its protein is CASSYSLDREAAGLTYNEQFF.

This clonotype was counted ten times or more. J is TRBJ2-3 and V is TRBV29-1; D is possibly TRBD1 (6 bases). Germline loops: CDR1 SQVTM, CDR2 ANQGSEA. The V end lost 5 bases, the J end lost 0 bases, and 18 bases lay between the germline ends. The CDR3 covers 16 residues. CDR3 nucleotide sequence: TGCAGCGTTCCCCACTTCGACAGGCTAAGCACAGATACGCAGTATTTT. Translated: CSVPHFDRLSTDTQYF.

This sequence joins TRBV7-3 and TRBJ2-3; a possible D gene is TRBD1 (6 bases). CDR1 SGHTA and CDR2 FQGTGA come from the germline V gene. This CDR3 spans 13 amino acids. The V gene lost 5 bases and the J gene lost 5 bases, with 11 bases spanning the gap. The chain's CDR3 is CASSRQGQDTQYF. As DNA, the CDR3 is TGTGCCAGCAGCCGCCAGGGGCAAGATACGCAGTATTTT.

This clonotype was observed a few times. The J gene is TRBJ2-5, the V gene TRBV10-3; weak D call: TRBD1 (6 bases). Trimming took off 4 bases at V and 4 bases at J, with 13 bases between the two ends. Germline-derived CDR1 and CDR2 are ENHRY and SYGVKD. The CDR3 loop spans 14 amino acids. The CDR3 loop reads CAISVARGGETQYF. The CDR3 nucleotides are TGTGCCATCAGTGTAGCCAGGGGCGGAGAGACCCAGTACTTC.

CDR3 in DNA: TGCGCCAGCAGCCAGTTCACAGGGGGATATAATTCACCCCTCCACTTT. It is translated as CASSQFTGGYNSPLHF. V and J are TRBV4-3 and TRBJ1-6; 8 nucleotides agree with TRBD1. Germline V gene sequence: CDR1 LGHNA, CDR2 YSLEER. J lost 4 bases, V lost 3 bases, and 5 bases had no gene match. The CDR3 runs 16 residues.

This chain joins TRBV14 and TRBJ1-2; D remains ambiguous. V was pared by 4 bases and J by 2 bases, with 8 bases between. CDR1 SGHDN and CDR2 FVKESK come from the germline V gene. The CDR3 has 13 residues. This CDR3 is CASSPTLNYGYTF. As DNA, the CDR3 is TGTGCCAGCAGCCCGACACTCAACTATGGCTACACCTTC.